These 30 T cell receptor beta chains share one sample of origin, sequenced in a study of blood T cell repertoires in COVID-19 (dated by TCRdb to 2019 to 2021). Receptor amplification or capture employed the immunoSEQ multiplex PCR assay. The table comes from immuneACCESS by way of TCRdb, which keeps in-frame sequences with V and J called. Part of the clones is missing from these tables; in studies checked, under half for an unresolved V gene and the rest for unknown reasons. This sample holds roughly 100,000 clones; roughly 92% were observed only once. Of the sample, approximately 1.9% is held by the ten largest clones. Specimen: peripheral blood. The receptors come from a woman aged 45 to 65 with COVID-19, enrolled during active disease.

The rearrangement links TRBV11-2 to TRBJ2-1; TRBD2 matches at 7 bases. Germline CDR1 reads SGHAT; CDR2 reads FQNNGV. The CDR3 covers 12 residues. V gave up 4 bases and J gave up 7 bases; unmatched junction bases: 1. The CDR3 protein is CASSWGGNEQFF. The CDR3 DNA reads as TGTGCCAGCAGCTGGGGGGGTAATGAGCAGTTCTTC.

CDR3 sequence: CASSLRGPGNSPLHF. In nucleotides, the CDR3 is TGTGCCAGCAGCTTGAGGGGGCCAGGGAATTCACCCCTCCACTTT. The chain recombines TRBV5-8 with TRBJ1-6, with 7 bases identical to TRBD1. Trimming cost V 1 base and J 7 bases; bases outside gene matches: 5. This CDR3 has 15 amino acids. CDR1 SGHTS and CDR2 YDEGEE come from the germline V gene.

This chain links TRBV23-1 with TRBJ2-7, with D maybe TRBD2 (7 bases). Being an ORF, TRBV23-1 has a function that is uncertain. Trimming took 2 bases from V and 0 from J, leaving 14 bases between them. The CDR3 is 16 residues long. The CDR3 loop reads CASSQGGGPSSYEQYF. CDR3 bases: TGCGCCAGCAGTCAAGGCGGGGGCCCTAGCTCCTACGAGCAGTACTTC.

V usage is TRBV15 and J usage is TRBJ1-5; 10 bases map to TRBD1. Germline V gene sequence: CDR1 LNHNV, CDR2 YYDKDF (reference sequence). The V gene end was trimmed by 5 bases and the J gene end by 5 bases; junction bases not matched to a gene: 6. The CDR3 has 15 residues. In DNA, the CDR3 is TGTGCCACCAGCTTTGACAGGGGGCATGATCAGCCCCAGCATTTT. Translating gives CATSFDRGHDQPQHF.

The rearrangement links TRBV18 to TRBJ1-2, with D possibly being TRBD1 (5 bases). Germline V gene lookup returns CDR1 KGHSH and CDR2 LQKENI. The CDR3 is 17 amino acids. V lost 0 bases, J lost 7 bases, and 21 bases lay in between. DNA for the CDR3: TGTGCCAGCTCACCACCCTCTTTATCACAGGATTATTCTGGCTACACCTTC. The encoded protein is CASSPPSLSQDYSGYTF. Supplemented by reference TRBV18 and TRBJ1-2, the full variable domain reads NAGVMQNPRHLVRRRGQEARLRCSPMKGHSHVYWYRQLPEEGLKFMVYLQKENIIDESGMPKERFSAEFPKEGPSILRIQQVVRGDSAAYFCASSPPSLSQDYSGYTFGSGTRLTVV.

The chain combines TRBV2 with TRBJ1-5, with D hard to call. The CDR3 runs 15 residues. Trimming stripped 5 bases from V and 6 bases from J, with 17 bases between. Germline V CDR1 and CDR2: SNHLY, FYNNEI. In nucleotides, the CDR3 is TGTGCCAGCAGTTGGGTAGCGGGTAGGGCTCAGCCCCAGCATTTT. Residues: CASSWVAGRAQPQHF.

V and J are TRBV19 and TRBJ1-5; 7 positions agree with TRBD1. Germline CDR1 reads LNHDA; CDR2 reads SQIVND (reference sequence). With V trimmed by 10 bases and J by 6 bases, 12 bases remained unmatched. The CDR3 runs to 14 residues. CDR3 amino acids: CATGARQGGQPQHF. In DNA form, the CDR3 reads TGTGCCACAGGAGCTCGACAGGGAGGTCAGCCCCAGCATTTT.

The chain is built from TRBV19 and TRBJ2-7; D unclear. Germline V gene lookup returns CDR1 LNHDA and CDR2 SQIVND (reference sequence). The CDR3 contains 14 residues. The V end was cut by 0 bases, the J end by 1 base, with 7 bases between. The CDR3 nucleotides read TGTGCCAGTAGTATAGATCCCAGTTCCTACGAGCAGTACTTC. Translating it yields CASSIDPSSYEQYF.

The chain recombines TRBV6-4 with TRBJ2-1; 7 bases map to TRBD2. This CDR3 has 14 residues. Looked up from germline, CDR1 is MRHNA and CDR2 is SNTAGT. V lost 4 bases, J lost 10 bases, and 10 bases stayed unmatched. DNA for the CDR3: TGTGCCAGCAGTGGCCCAGCGGGGCCCGCGGAGCAGTTCTTC. Its protein is CASSGPAGPAEQFF.

J is TRBJ1-4 and V is TRBV6-6, with 7 bases lining up with TRBD1. The CDR3 length is 15 residues. The V gene end was trimmed by 6 bases and the J gene end by 5 bases; junction bases not matched to a gene: 9. The germline CDR1 and CDR2 sequences are MNHNY and SVGAGI (reference sequence). The chain's CDR3 is CASRRETGRNEKLFF. The CDR3 nucleotides read TGTGCCAGCAGACGCGAGACAGGGCGGAATGAAAAACTGTTTTTT.

The chain links TRBV5-6 to TRBJ2-7, with D hard to call. Germline loops: CDR1 SGHDT, CDR2 YYEEEE. CDR3 length: 12 amino acids. V lost 1 base to trimming and J lost 3 bases, with 5 bases between them. The CDR3 DNA reads as TGTGCCAGCAGCTTGTACGGCTACGAGCAGTACGTC. Encoded protein: CASSLYGYEQYV.

The rearrangement joins TRBV3-1 (or the pseudogene TRBV3-2) to TRBJ2-5, with 11 bases lining up with TRBD1. This CDR3 has 17 amino acids. V was clipped by 6 bases and J by 6 bases; unmatched bases: 15. Germline CDR1 LGHDT, CDR2 YNNKEL (reference sequence). This CDR3 is CASSRGQGVGLVKTQYF. The CDR3 DNA reads as TGTGCCAGCAGTCGGGGACAGGGGGTTGGACTTGTAAAGACCCAGTACTTC.

The chain employs TRBV7-2 and TRBJ1-6; D is uncertain. Germline CDR1 SGHTA, CDR2 FQGNSA. V lost 4 bases, J lost 9 bases, and 7 bases lay in between. The CDR3 totals 12 residues. The CDR3 loop is CASSSSLSPLHF. The CDR3 DNA sequence: TGTGCCAGCAGCTCGTCCCTTTCACCCCTCCACTTT.

A remark on this clone: Different DNA sequences within this sample yield the same CDR3. This chain connects TRBV19 to TRBJ1-5, with TRBD1 as a possible D gene (5 bases). CDR3 length: 15 residues. Germline V gene data show CDR1 as LNHDA and CDR2 as SQIVND (reference sequence). V was clipped by 4 bases and J by 0 bases, with 10 bases between them. CDR3 sequence (DNA): TGTGCCAGTAGTACGACAGTTTATAGCAATCAGCCCCAGCATTTT. Amino acid sequence: CASSTTVYSNQPQHF.

CDR3 amino acids: CASSLYRGVETQYF. The CDR3 DNA reads TGTGCCAGCAGCTTATATAGAGGCGTGGAGACCCAGTACTTC. The V and J genes are TRBV11-2 and TRBJ2-5; the D is unclear. The CDR3 is made up of 14 amino acids. The V gene lost 2 bases and the J gene lost 5 bases, with 12 bases spanning the gap. Germline CDR1 and CDR2: SGHAT and FQNNGV.

This clone came up a few times. The chain carries TRBV19 and TRBJ2-7, with 7 bases matching TRBD1. Germline V gene lookup returns CDR1 LNHDA and CDR2 SQIVND (reference sequence). The CDR3 is 15 residues long. The V gene end was trimmed by 3 bases and the J gene end by 1 base; junction bases not matched to a gene: 6. CDR3 bases: TGTGCCAGTAGTATCCGGGACAGACCTTCCTACGAGCAGTACTTC. Translation gives CASSIRDRPSYEQYF. Variable domain in full (rest from reference TRBV19 and TRBJ2-7): DGGITQSPKYLFRKEGQNVTLSCEQNLNHDAMYWYRQDPGQGLRLIYYSQIVNDFQKGDIAEGYSVSREKKESFPLTVTSAQKNPTAFYLCASSIRDRPSYEQYFGPGTRLTVT.

This rearrangement joins TRBV29-1 to TRBJ2-3; 8 positions match TRBD2. Germline values: CDR1 SQVTM, CDR2 ANQGSEA. After removal of 5 bases from V and 1 base from J, the junction contained 5 bases not matched to a gene. CDR3 length: 14 residues. CDR3 amino acids: CSVWDSGGTDTQYF. The CDR3 region has the DNA TGCAGCGTTTGGGATAGCGGGGGCACAGATACGCAGTATTTT.

The CDR3 loop reads CASSRGPGLYTGELFF. For the CDR3, the DNA is TGTGCCAGCAGTAGGGGACCGGGACTCTACACCGGGGAGCTGTTTTTT. This rearrangement joins TRBV27 to TRBJ2-2; tentative D call: TRBD2 (6 bases). Trimming shortened V by 5 bases and J by 3 bases, and 16 bases separated the two germline ends. The CDR3 has 16 amino acids. Germline CDR1 and CDR2: MNHEY and SMNVEV (reference sequence).

The chain uses TRBV11-2 and TRBJ1-4; 7 nucleotides match TRBD1. This CDR3 has 14 amino acids. V trimming: 6 bases; J trimming: 8 bases; junction bases outside the gene matches: 9. Germline V gene data show CDR1 as SGHAT and CDR2 as FQNNGV. The CDR3 DNA follows: TGTGCCAGCAGAGCTACAGGGGATCGCGAAAAACTGTTTTTT. It translates to CASRATGDREKLFF.

The rearrangement uses TRBV4-1 and TRBJ2-1, with 11 bases lining up with TRBD2. This CDR3 is 17 amino acids long. Germline trimming cut 1 base from V and 8 bases from J; bases unmatched to any gene: 10. The germline gives CDR1 MGHRA, CDR2 YSYEKL. The CDR3 reads CASSQVVAGGPMDEQFF. The CDR3 DNA sequence: TGCGCCAGCAGCCAAGTAGTAGCGGGGGGGCCTATGGATGAGCAGTTCTTC.

The chain carries TRBV19 and TRBJ2-7; the D gene is possibly TRBD2 (5 bases). Germline V lookup: CDR1 LNHDA, CDR2 SQIVND (reference sequence). CDR3 length: 13 residues. V gave up 3 bases and J gave up 2 bases, with 8 bases separating them. CDR3 sequence: CASSIGVTYEQYF. The CDR3 DNA reads as TGTGCCAGTAGTATCGGGGTTACCTACGAGCAGTACTTC. Full variable domain (outside the CDR3, taken from reference TRBV19 and TRBJ2-7): DGGITQSPKYLFRKEGQNVTLSCEQNLNHDAMYWYRQDPGQGLRLIYYSQIVNDFQKGDIAEGYSVSREKKESFPLTVTSAQKNPTAFYLCASSIGVTYEQYFGPGTRLTVT.

V gene TRBV19 combines with J gene TRBJ1-6; D possibly corresponds to TRBD1 (5 bases). The V and J ends lost 9 bases and 7 bases respectively, with 16 bases between them. In germline, CDR1 is LNHDA, CDR2 SQIVND (reference sequence). CDR3 length: 14 residues. CDR3 bases: TGTGCCAGCTCAGGACAACCTACAAATTCACCCCTCCACTTT. As protein: CASSGQPTNSPLHF.

The chain carries TRBV5-1 and TRBJ2-4; a possible D gene is TRBD1 (6 bases). Germline V lookup: CDR1 SGHRS, CDR2 YFSETQ. CDR3 length equals 14 residues. V was clipped by 4 bases and J by 8 bases, with 16 bases between them. The CDR3 coding sequence is TGCGCCAGCAGCCCCGGGACACCCGGGGACATTCAGTACTTC. Residues: CASSPGTPGDIQYF.

This clone was recorded only once. The chain has TRBV6-6 and TRBJ1-2; no clear D gene. Deletions cut 2 bases from V and 2 bases from J, with 9 bases between. This CDR3 has 14 amino acids. Per the germline V gene, CDR1 is MNHNY and CDR2 is SVGAGI (reference sequence). The chain's CDR3 is CASSYRHENYGYTF. CDR3 DNA: TGTGCCAGCAGTTACAGACATGAGAACTATGGCTACACCTTC.

This clone appeared a single time. The V gene is TRBV28, the J gene TRBJ1-5, with 9 nucleotides matching TRBD1. Per germline, CDR1 MDHEN and CDR2 SYDVKM. This CDR3 comprises 16 residues. J gave up 6 bases and V 1 base, and 7 bases lay outside the gene matches. The chain's CDR3 is CASSLLGQGMAQPQHF. The CDR3 DNA reads TGTGCCAGCAGTTTATTGGGACAGGGAATGGCTCAGCCCCAGCATTTT.

The chain combines TRBV10-3 with TRBJ1-2, with D perhaps TRBD1 (5 bases). Trimming took 0 bases from V and 12 from J, leaving 8 bases between them. The CDR3 is 11 amino acids. Germline loops: CDR1 ENHRY, CDR2 SYGVKD. The CDR3 nucleotides are TGTGCCATCAGTGAGTCTGGGGGGAACACCTTC. The encoded protein is CAISESGGNTF.

The chain has TRBV30 and TRBJ1-3; D possibly corresponds to TRBD1 (5 bases). Germline assignment: CDR1 GTSNPN and CDR2 SVGIG (reference sequence). V lost 3 bases and J 4 bases, leaving 10 bases between the germline ends. The CDR3 sequence is 13 residues long. The CDR3 DNA reads TGTGCCTGGAGCCCAGGGTGGGGAAACACCATATATTTT. It is translated as CAWSPGWGNTIYF.

The chain has TRBV5-1 and TRBJ2-1, with TRBD2 as a possible D gene (5 bases). Germline V gene lookup returns CDR1 SGHRS and CDR2 YFSETQ. The CDR3 loop spans 13 amino acids. Trimming took off 3 bases at V and 9 bases at J, with 13 bases between the two ends. DNA of the CDR3: TGCGCCAGCAGCTGGGGAAGTCGGGGTGAGCAGTTCTTC. Its protein is CASSWGSRGEQFF.

V usage is TRBV3-1 (or the pseudogene TRBV3-2) and J usage is TRBJ2-5; TRBD2 might be the D (5 bases). The CDR3 spans 17 residues. Per germline, CDR1 LGHDT and CDR2 YNNKEL (reference sequence). Trimming stripped 0 bases from V and 5 bases from J, with 19 bases between. The chain's CDR3 is CASSQDIERERGETQYF. CDR3 nucleotide sequence: TGTGCCAGCAGCCAAGATATCGAGAGGGAGCGTGGGGAGACCCAGTACTTC.

The rearrangement links TRBV28 to TRBJ2-7; TRBD2 matches 12 bases. The J segment lost 6 bases and the V segment lost 5 bases, leaving 11 bases of the junction unmatched. This CDR3 contains 16 residues. The V gene's germline CDR1 is MDHEN and CDR2 SYDVKM. Written as DNA, the CDR3 is TGTGCCAGCAGTCCCGGACTAGCGGGGATTTTAGTCGAGCAGTACGTC. Residues: CASSPGLAGILVEQYV.